The rows below give T cell receptor beta chains drawn from one sample of a study of blood T cell repertoires in COVID-19. Produced via immunoSEQ multiplex PCR; TCRdb's table is partial and in-frame only. This sample has more than 300,000 clones, with about 85% found just once. Specimen: PBMCs or T cells enriched from blood (not recorded which). The receptors derive from a woman aged 25 to 39 who had recovered from COVID-19. Both conserved end residues are part of each CDR3. D genes are given only for firm matches. Part of the rows lack a size; the others show once, few, many or a class for expanded clones.

CDR3 length | clone size | J gene | V gene | D gene | CDR3 DNA | CDR3 protein
15 | - | TRBJ2-3 | TRBV9 | TRBD2 | TGTGCCAGCAGCGTAAACAACGGGGAGGGTAATACGCAGTATTTT | CASSVNNGEGNTQYF
17 | few | TRBJ1-2 | TRBV19 | TRBD1 | TGTGCCAGTAGTGGGACAGGGGGCGGAGGACCTAACTATGGCTACACCTTC | CASSGTGGGGPNYGYTF
14 | - | TRBJ2-7 | TRBV10-3 | - | TGTGCCACCCAGCCCTTGACAGGCCCCTACGAGCAGTACTTC | CATQPLTGPYEQYF
14 | medium-sized | TRBJ2-7 | TRBV6-4 | TRBD1 | TGTGCCAGCAGCCCCGGGACAGACATTGACGAGCAGTACTTC | CASSPGTDIDEQYF
16 | once | TRBJ1-2 | TRBV4-3 | - | TGCGCCAGCAGCCAAGATGGGGGGGGCCTAAACTATGGCTACACCTTC | CASSQDGGGLNYGYTF
15 | - | TRBJ1-5 | TRBV6-6 | - | TGTGCCAGCAGTTCTCTTGGGGCTAGCAATCAGCCCCAGCATTTT | CASSSLGASNQPQHF
14 | - | TRBJ1-4 | TRBV5-4 | - | TGTGCCAGCAGCTTGGGACACGAAAATGAAAAACTGTTTTTT | CASSLGHENEKLFF
15 | - | TRBJ1-1 | TRBV7-9 | TRBD1 | TGTGCCAGCAGCATGGACAGGGGACTGAACACTGAAGCTTTCTTT | CASSMDRGLNTEAFF
11 | few | TRBJ2-7 | TRBV7-8 | - | TGTGCCAGCAGCGACTACTACGAGCAGTACTTC | CASSDYYEQYF
16 | - | TRBJ1-1 | TRBV13 | TRBD1 | TGTGCCAGCAGCTCAAGGACAGGGGGTACGTCCACTGAAGCTTTCTTT | CASSSRTGGTSTEAFF
15 | - | TRBJ1-2 | TRBV5-1 | TRBD1 | TGCGCCAGCAGCGAGGGACAGGGGGTATACTATGGCTACACCTTC | CASSEGQGVYYGYTF
14 | - | TRBJ2-2 | TRBV7-2 | TRBD2 | TGTGCCAGCAGCGACACAGCGGGGGGGCGGGAGCTGTTTTTT | CASSDTAGGRELFF
13 | - | TRBJ2-3 | TRBV12-3/TRBV12-4 | TRBD1 | TGTGCCAGCAGGTCAGGGGGAACAGATACGCAGTATTTT | CASRSGGTDTQYF
13 | - | TRBJ2-7 | TRBV7-9 | TRBD1 | TGTGCCAGCAGCTTCCTGGACAGGTGGGAGCAGTACTTC | CASSFLDRWEQYF
15 | - | TRBJ1-3 | TRBV5-5 | - | TGTGCCAGCAGCTTGTCGGGGATTCAATCGAACACCATATATTTT | CASSLSGIQSNTIYF
15 | - | TRBJ1-2 | TRBV24-1 | - | TGTGCCACCAGTGATTTGGGGGGGTCTAACTATGGCTACACCTTC | CATSDLGGSNYGYTF
15 | once | TRBJ1-6 | TRBV6-5 | - | TGTGCCAGCCGTAAGGGGTCCGTCCATAATTCACCCCTCCACTTT | CASRKGSVHNSPLHF
15 | - | TRBJ2-1 | TRBV4-1 | - | TGCGCCAGCAGCCAATATGCGGGTACCTACAATGAGCAGTTCTTC | CASSQYAGTYNEQFF
15 | once | TRBJ2-3 | TRBV27 | TRBD2 | TGTGCCAGCAGTTTCCTAAATGGGAGGGCAGATACGCAGTATTTT | CASSFLNGRADTQYF
14 | few | TRBJ1-1 | TRBV6-4 | TRBD1 | TGTGCCAGCAGGCGGGACAGGGAGAACACTGAAGCTTTCTTT | CASRRDRENTEAFF
13 | - | TRBJ2-5 | TRBV5-1 | - | TGCGCCAGCAGCTTGTCCGGTTCAGAGACCCAGTACTTC | CASSLSGSETQYF
14 | - | TRBJ1-6 | TRBV21-1 | - | TGTGCCAGCACCCCTGGGGGCAGGTCATCACCCCTCCACTTT | CASTPGGRSSPLHF
15 | - | TRBJ1-6 | TRBV4-1 | TRBD1 | TGCGCCAGCAGCCCCCCCGGCAGGGGGGTTTCACCCCTCCACTTT | CASSPPGRGVSPLHF
15 | - | TRBJ2-5 | TRBV15 | - | TGTGCCACCAGCAGATCCAGGGGATTCGGGGAGACCCAGTACTTC | CATSRSRGFGETQYF
16 | - | TRBJ2-3 | TRBV7-2 | - | TGTGCCAGCAGCTTAACGGCTGGGCAGGGAGGTAGTACGCAGTATTTT | CASSLTAGQGGSTQYF
14 | - | TRBJ1-5 | TRBV3-1/TRBV3-2 | - | TGTGCCAGCAGCCAAGTGGGGGGGGATCAGCCCCAGCATTTT | CASSQVGGDQPQHF